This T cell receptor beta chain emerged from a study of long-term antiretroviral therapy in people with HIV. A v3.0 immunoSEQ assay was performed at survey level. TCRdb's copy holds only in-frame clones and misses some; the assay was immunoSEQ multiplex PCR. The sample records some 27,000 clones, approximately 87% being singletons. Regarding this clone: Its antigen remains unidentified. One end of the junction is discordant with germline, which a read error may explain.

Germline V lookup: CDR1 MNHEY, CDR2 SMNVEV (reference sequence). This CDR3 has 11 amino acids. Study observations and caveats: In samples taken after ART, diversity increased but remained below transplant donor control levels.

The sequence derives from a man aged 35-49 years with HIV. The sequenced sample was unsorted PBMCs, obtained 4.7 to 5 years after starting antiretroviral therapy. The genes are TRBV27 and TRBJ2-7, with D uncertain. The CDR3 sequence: CASTPVHGIRF. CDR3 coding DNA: TGTGCCAGCACTCCCGTGCACGGAATCAGGTTC.